The sequence of this T cell receptor beta chain was determined in a study of cytomegalovirus exposure and HLA in healthy donors. 60 Vbeta and 13 Jbeta primers were used in PCR. Original handling: Some 11 million shared chains were among the approximately 76 million unique TCR beta chains that a later analysis counted. The repertoire was sequenced with immunoSEQ multiplex PCR; TCRdb's copy has only in-frame clones and lacks some. That table furnishes V, J and clone size, whereas the DNA furnished D and trimming. The sample carries roughly 100,000 clones, more than 70% recorded once. As concerns this clone: Its cognate antigen is unknown.

This CDR3 has 14 residues. From germline, CDR1 is SGHTA and CDR2 FQGNSA. The V end lost 1 base, the J end lost 1 base, and 7 bases lay between the germline ends. General study findings and limits: The study assumed roughly uniform donor sequencing depth for presence/absence analyses. In a later analysis, an Asian-associated ancestry cluster reportedly showed fewer N-insertions than the roughly 700-donor mean. Common viral pathogens (according to a later analysis) appeared linked to several of the most significant clusters.

The source is a male donor in good health and CMV-seropositive. Sequencing was done on a sample of PBMCs. The chain links TRBV7-2 to TRBJ1-1; perhaps TRBD1 as D (5 bases). The CDR3 DNA is TGTGCCAGCAGCTTAGGCGGGGGGAACACTGAAGCTTTCTTT. This sequence encodes CASSLGGGNTEAFF.